This T cell receptor (beta chain) was recorded in a study of cytomegalovirus exposure and HLA in healthy donors. Study-wide points: According to a subsequent analysis, TCR clusters identified in the first cohort showed a tendency to co-occur across the roughly 120 validation repertoires. Among TCR beta chains, those listed as cytomegalovirus-associated numbered fewer than 200.

This CDR3 region has 15 residues. The ends were cut back, 2 bases at V and 2 bases at J, with 10 bases in the middle. CDR1 and CDR2 from the germline V gene are KGHSH and LQKENI. The donors were in the approximately 120-subject validation cohort, distinct from the approximately 730-subject first cohort. This clone was counted once. No antigen is known for it. Sequencing used immunoSEQ multiplex PCR; TCRdb keeps in-frame clones, though not all of them. The table includes approximately 260,000 clones, more than 75% detected once. The chain is built from TRBV18 and TRBJ1-3; D uncertain. The TCR was taken from a woman younger than 45 in good health and CMV-seropositive. The source material was PBMCs. The CDR3 reads CASSPSTGPGNTIYF. The CDR3 DNA is TGTGCCAGCTCACCATCGACTGGTCCTGGAAACACCATATATTTT.